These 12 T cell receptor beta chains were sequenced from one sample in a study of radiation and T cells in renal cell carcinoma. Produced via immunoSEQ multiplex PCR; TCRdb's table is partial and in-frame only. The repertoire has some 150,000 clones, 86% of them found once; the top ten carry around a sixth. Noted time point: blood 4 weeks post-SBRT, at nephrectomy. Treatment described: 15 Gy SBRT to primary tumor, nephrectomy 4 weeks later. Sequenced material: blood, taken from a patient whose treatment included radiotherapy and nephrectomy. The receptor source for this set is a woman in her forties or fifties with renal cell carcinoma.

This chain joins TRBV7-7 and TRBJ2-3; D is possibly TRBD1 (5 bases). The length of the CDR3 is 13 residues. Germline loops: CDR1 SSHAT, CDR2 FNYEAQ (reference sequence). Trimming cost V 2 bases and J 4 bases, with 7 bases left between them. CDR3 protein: CASSLLQADTQYF. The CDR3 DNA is TGTGCCAGCAGCTTACTACAGGCAGATACGCAGTATTTT.

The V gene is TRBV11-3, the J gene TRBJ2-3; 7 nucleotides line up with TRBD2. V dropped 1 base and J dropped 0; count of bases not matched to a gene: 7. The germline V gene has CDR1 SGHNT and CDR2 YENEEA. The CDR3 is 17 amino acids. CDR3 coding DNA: TGTGCCAGCAGCTTAGGCCAGCGGGGCCTTAGCACAGATACGCAGTATTTT. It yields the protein CASSLGQRGLSTDTQYF.

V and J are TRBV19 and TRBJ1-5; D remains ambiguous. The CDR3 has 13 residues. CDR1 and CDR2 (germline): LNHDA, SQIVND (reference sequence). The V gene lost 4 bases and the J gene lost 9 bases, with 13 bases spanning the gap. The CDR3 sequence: CASSRSYTLPQHF. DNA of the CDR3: TGTGCCAGTAGTAGATCCTACACCCTGCCCCAGCATTTT.

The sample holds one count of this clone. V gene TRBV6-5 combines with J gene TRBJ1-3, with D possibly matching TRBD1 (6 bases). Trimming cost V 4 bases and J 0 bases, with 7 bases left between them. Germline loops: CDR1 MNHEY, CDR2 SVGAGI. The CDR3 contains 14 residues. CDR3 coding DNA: TGTGCCAGCAGTTGGACAGCCTCTGGAAACACCATATATTTT. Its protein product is CASSWTASGNTIYF.

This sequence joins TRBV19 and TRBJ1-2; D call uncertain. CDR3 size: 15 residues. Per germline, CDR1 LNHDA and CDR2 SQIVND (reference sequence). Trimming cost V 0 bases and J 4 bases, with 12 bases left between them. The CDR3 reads CASSIDMGEGYGYTF. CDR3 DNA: TGTGCCAGTAGTATAGATATGGGAGAAGGCTATGGCTACACCTTC.

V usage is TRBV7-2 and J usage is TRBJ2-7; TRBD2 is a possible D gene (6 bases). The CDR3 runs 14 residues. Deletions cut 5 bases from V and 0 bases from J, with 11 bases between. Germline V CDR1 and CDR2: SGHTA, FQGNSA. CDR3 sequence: CASSPVGGSYEQYF. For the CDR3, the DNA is TGTGCCAGCAGCCCTGTCGGGGGCTCCTACGAGCAGTACTTC.

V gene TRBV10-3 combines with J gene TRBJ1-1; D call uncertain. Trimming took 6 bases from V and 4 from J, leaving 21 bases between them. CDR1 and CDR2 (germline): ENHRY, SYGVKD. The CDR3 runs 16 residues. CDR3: CAIREQPLTLGTEAFF. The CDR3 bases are TGTGCCATCAGGGAACAACCGCTGACTCTAGGCACTGAAGCTTTCTTT.

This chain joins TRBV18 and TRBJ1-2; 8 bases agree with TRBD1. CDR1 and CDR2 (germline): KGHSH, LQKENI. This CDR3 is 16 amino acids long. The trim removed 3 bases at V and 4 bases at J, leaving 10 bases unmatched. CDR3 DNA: TGTGCCAGCTCACCCAATACCCAGGGGGCTAGCTATGGCTACACCTTC. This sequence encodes CASSPNTQGASYGYTF.

The CDR3 loop is CAIPRGSTMNTEAFF. Here the CDR3 DNA reads TGTGCCATCCCCCGGGGGAGCACTATGAACACTGAAGCTTTCTTT. V and J are TRBV6-1 and TRBJ1-1; maybe TRBD1 (5 bases). The V end lost 10 bases, the J end lost 0 bases, and 18 bases lay between the germline ends. CDR3 size: 15 residues. The V gene's germline CDR1 is MNHNS and CDR2 SASEGT.

The CDR3 here is CASRPPGLAKGTGELFF. As DNA, the CDR3 is TGTGCCAGTAGGCCCCCGGGACTAGCAAAAGGCACCGGGGAGCTGTTTTTT. The J gene is TRBJ2-2, the V gene TRBV19; 9 nucleotides align to TRBD2. From germline, CDR1 is LNHDA and CDR2 SQIVND (reference sequence). The CDR3 is 17 residues long. Unmatched junction bases numbered 12, after V lost 6 bases and J lost 4 bases. The full variable domain, rest sourced from reference TRBV19 and TRBJ2-2, is DGGITQSPKYLFRKEGQNVTLSCEQNLNHDAMYWYRQDPGQGLRLIYYSQIVNDFQKGDIAEGYSVSREKKESFPLTVTSAQKNPTAFYLCASRPPGLAKGTGELFFGEGSRLTVL.

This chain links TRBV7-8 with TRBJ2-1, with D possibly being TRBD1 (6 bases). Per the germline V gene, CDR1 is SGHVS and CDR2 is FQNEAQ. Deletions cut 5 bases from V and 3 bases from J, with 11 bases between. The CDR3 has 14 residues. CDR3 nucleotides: TGTGCCAGCAGCACCAGACAGGTCTACAATGAGCAGTTCTTC. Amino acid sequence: CASSTRQVYNEQFF.

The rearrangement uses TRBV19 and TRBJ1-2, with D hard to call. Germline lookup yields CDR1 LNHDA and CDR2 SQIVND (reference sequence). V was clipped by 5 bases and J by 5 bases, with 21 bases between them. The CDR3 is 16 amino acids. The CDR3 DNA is TGTGCCAGTAGTCCACGAACCACTATTCCAGCATATGGCTACACCTTC. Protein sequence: CASSPRTTIPAYGYTF.